The clone carrying this TCR beta chain appeared a few times. The data derive from a study of blood T cells in healthy people across ages. This CDR3 region has 16 residues. The germline V gene has CDR1 SGHTA and CDR2 FQGNSA. J lost 2 bases, V lost 5 bases, and 11 bases had no gene match. Primed by a sample-barcoded 5' primer and a J-beta primer mix, a second PCR proceeded for about 6 to 12 cycles. Every cDNA molecule bore a tag from a template-switch adaptor containing 12 random nucleotides. Every sample returned 2.5 million or more CDR3-containing paired-end reads. TCRdb processed the 5' RACE reads anew with MiXCR; each CDR3 protein has one entry. The sample consists of approximately 810,000 distinct CDR3 sequences, roughly 34% of them appearing once. Donors ranged from about 6 to 90 years old and were healthy Caucasians in Russia. Isolation per sample recovered at least 7 million PBMCs.

This sequence was found in a man younger than 30 in good health. The chain links TRBV7-2 to TRBJ1-1; 7 bases line up with TRBD1. The sample consisted of blood. The CDR3 coding sequence is TGTGCCAGCAGCGAGACCCCGGGACAGCTAAACACTGAAGCTTTCTTT. Residues: CASSETPGQLNTEAFF.